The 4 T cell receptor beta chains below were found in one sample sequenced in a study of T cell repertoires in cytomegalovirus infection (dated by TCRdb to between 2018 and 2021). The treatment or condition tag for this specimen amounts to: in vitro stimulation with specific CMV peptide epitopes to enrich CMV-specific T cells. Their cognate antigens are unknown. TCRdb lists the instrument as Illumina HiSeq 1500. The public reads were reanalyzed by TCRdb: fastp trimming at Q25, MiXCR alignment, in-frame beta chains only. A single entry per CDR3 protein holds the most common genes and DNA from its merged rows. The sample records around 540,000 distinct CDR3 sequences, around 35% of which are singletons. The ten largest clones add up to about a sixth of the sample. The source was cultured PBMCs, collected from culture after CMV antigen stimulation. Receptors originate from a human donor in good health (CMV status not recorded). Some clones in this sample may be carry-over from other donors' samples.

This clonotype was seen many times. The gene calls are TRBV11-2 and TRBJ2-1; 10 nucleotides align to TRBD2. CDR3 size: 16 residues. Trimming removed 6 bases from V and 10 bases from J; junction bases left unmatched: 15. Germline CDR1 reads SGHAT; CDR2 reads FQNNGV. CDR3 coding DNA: TGTGCCAGCAGTTTAACTAGCGGGGCGGGGTTCGGGGAGCAGTTCTTC. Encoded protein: CASSLTSGAGFGEQFF. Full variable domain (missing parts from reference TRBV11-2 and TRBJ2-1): EAGVAQSPRYKIIEKRQSVAFWCNPISGHATLYWYQQILGQGPKLLIQFQNNGVVDDSQLPKDRFSAERLKGVDSTLKIQPAKLEDSAVYLCASSLTSGAGFGEQFFGPGTRLTVL.

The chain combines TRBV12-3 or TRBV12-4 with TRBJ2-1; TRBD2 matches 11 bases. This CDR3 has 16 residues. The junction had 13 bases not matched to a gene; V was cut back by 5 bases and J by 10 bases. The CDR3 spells CASSPTMTSGEREQFF. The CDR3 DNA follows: TGTGCCAGCAGTCCGACCATGACTAGCGGGGAACGAGAGCAGTTCTTC.

Here the CDR3 reads CASKKGSQPQHF. The CDR3 DNA reads TGTGCCAGCAAAAAAGGGAGTCAGCCCCAGCATTTT. The chain uses TRBV28 and TRBJ1-5; no clear D. Trimming removed 7 bases from V and 6 bases from J, with 10 bases in between. Germline CDR1 and CDR2: MDHEN and SYDVKM. The CDR3 sequence is 12 residues long.

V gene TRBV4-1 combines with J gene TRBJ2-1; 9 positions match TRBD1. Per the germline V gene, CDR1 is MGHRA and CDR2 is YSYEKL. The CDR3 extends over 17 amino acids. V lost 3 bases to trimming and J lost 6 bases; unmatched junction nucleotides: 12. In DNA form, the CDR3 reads TGCGCCAGCAGCCAGGGGGTACAGGGGGCGCGGATCAATGAGCAGTTCTTC. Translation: CASSQGVQGARINEQFF.